Reported below is one TCR beta chain. Assay used: immunoSEQ multiplex PCR; TCRdb lists only in-frame clones, some missing. The table records 430,000 or so clones, nearly 90% of them present only once. This entry comes from a study of Ad26.COV2.S vaccination and SARS-CoV-2 variants. As to treatment: over 15 received Ad26.COV2.S at low or high dose, single or two shots; five or six received placebo; per-sample allocation not given. Sampling happened 63 days after the first vaccine or placebo injection. Between the trimmed V and J ends, which lost 10 bases and 3 bases, there was a span of 15 bases. CDR1 KGHDR and CDR2 SFDVKD come from the germline V gene. The CDR3 runs to 14 residues.

Source: peripheral blood, taken in a trial of Ad26.COV2.S vaccine versus placebo. The chain uses TRBV24-1 and TRBJ1-5; a weak D match, TRBD1 (5 bases). This receptor was identified in a person between 18 and 65 years old who received the Ad26.COV2.S COVID-19 vaccine or a placebo. The CDR3 DNA reads as TGTGCCACTCAAGACAGCGGTTTCAATCAGCCCCAGCATTTT. This encodes CATQDSGFNQPQHF.